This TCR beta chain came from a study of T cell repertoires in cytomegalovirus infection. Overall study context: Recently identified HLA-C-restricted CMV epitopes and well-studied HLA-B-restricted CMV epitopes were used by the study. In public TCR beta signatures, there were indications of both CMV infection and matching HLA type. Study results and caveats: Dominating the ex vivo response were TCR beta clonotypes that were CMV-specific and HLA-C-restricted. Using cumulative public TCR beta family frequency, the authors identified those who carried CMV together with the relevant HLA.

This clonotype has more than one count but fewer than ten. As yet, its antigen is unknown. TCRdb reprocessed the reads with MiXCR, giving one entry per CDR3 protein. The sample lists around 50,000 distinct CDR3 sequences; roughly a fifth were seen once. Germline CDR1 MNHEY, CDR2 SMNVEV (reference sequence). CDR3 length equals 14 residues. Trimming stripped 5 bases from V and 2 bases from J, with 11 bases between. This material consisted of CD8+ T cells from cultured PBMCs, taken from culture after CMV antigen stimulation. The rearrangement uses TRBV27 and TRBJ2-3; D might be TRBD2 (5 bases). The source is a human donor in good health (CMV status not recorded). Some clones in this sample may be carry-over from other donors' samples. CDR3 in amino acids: CASSLGLVTDTQYF. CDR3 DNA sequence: TGTGCCAGCAGTCTAGGACTGGTCACAGATACGCAGTATTTT.